This T cell receptor beta chain was observed in a study of shared clonotypes between healthy human individuals. Only in-frame clones appear in the TCRdb table, and some are missing; sequencing was by immunoSEQ multiplex PCR. The sample lists approximately 1,500,000 clones, under 99% seen once, with approximately 0.44% in the top ten. The CDR3 is 14 residues long. The V gene lost 7 bases and the J gene lost 3 bases, with 15 bases spanning the gap. CDR1 MNHNY and CDR2 SVGAGI come from the germline V gene (reference sequence). The chain uses TRBV6-6 and TRBJ1-1, with D possibly matching TRBD1 (5 bases). This sequence was found in a young man in good health. Sequenced input: naive CD4+ T cells sorted from blood. This sample's subset: CD45RA+ positively selected. DNA for the CDR3: TGTGCCAGCACCTTCCGGGGCAAGGACACTGAAGCTTTCTTT. It translates to CASTFRGKDTEAFF.